This TCR beta chain was captured by sequencing in a study of T cells in Graves' hyperthyroidism and ophthalmopathy. Amplified TCR beta CDR3 regions came from RNA transcripts. When the TCR CDR3 underwent first-round RT-PCR, the HTBI primer set was used. TCRdb used MiXCR to reprocess the multiplex PCR reads, holding one entry per CDR3 protein. The sample has a few hundred thousand distinct CDR3 sequences; 15% to 18% are singletons. Ten or more counts support this clonotype. The CDR3 runs 14 residues. Germline values: CDR1 LGHDT, CDR2 YNNKEL (reference sequence). V gave up 2 bases and J gave up 0 bases, with 7 bases separating them.

The sequence was collected from a woman aged 18-29 years with Graves' hyperthyroidism. The chain combines TRBV3-1 with TRBJ2-5; D not resolved. Input material: blood. CDR3 region: CASSQFSNQETQYF. DNA for the CDR3: TGTGCCAGCAGCCAATTCTCGAACCAAGAGACCCAGTACTTC.